This is a list of T cell receptor beta chains from one sample in a study of cytomegalovirus exposure and HLA in healthy donors. TCRdb's copy holds only in-frame clones and misses some; the assay was immunoSEQ multiplex PCR. The repertoire has tens of thousands of clones, around two thirds of them found once; the top ten carry less than 4%. The sample comprised PBMCs. The source of these receptors is a woman aged 25 to 39 in good health and CMV-seronegative. Each CDR3 is given without its conserved first and last residue. D genes are given only for firm matches.

D,V,J,CDR3
TRBD1,TRBV6-1,TRBJ2-7,ASSVGTVYEQY
TRBD2,TRBV6-9,TRBJ2-3,ASSYTSGGATDTQY
TRBD1,TRBV7-6,TRBJ2-5,ASSTDREETQY
.,TRBV10-2,TRBJ1-5,ASRQSGAYQPQH
TRBD1,TRBV2,TRBJ2-1,ASSSTGASNWNEQF
.,TRBV6-5,TRBJ2-7,ASSYSDRSYEQY
.,TRBV5-1,TRBJ2-1,ASSRGGLAGSEQF
TRBD1,TRBV5-1,TRBJ2-2,ATSDRGTSTGELF
.,TRBV5-1,TRBJ1-1,ASSLVVLGAGAF
TRBD2,TRBV18,TRBJ2-3,ASSPGPLAGDTQY
.,TRBV30,TRBJ2-7,AWRAVGLSYEQY